One and the same sample provided the 2 T cell receptor beta chains below, sequenced in a study of tumor-infiltrating lymphocytes in localized non-small cell lung cancer. The assay was immunoSEQ multiplex PCR, and TCRdb's table has in-frame clones only and misses some. The sample lists some 13,000 clones, 70% to 75% occurring once. The source material was uninvolved lung tissue not adjacent to the tumor. These receptors came from a human donor with non-small cell lung cancer.

This clone has just one count. V gene TRBV7-2 combines with J gene TRBJ2-7; 7 bases are a match to TRBD1. J lost 0 bases, V lost 4 bases, and 6 bases had no gene match. The CDR3 runs to 15 residues. The germline gives CDR1 SGHTA, CDR2 FQGNSA. CDR3 sequence: CASSSQGGSSYEQYF. The CDR3 nucleotides are TGTGCCAGCAGCTCCCAAGGGGGCAGCTCCTACGAGCAGTACTTC.

The CDR3 sequence is CASSSDRRGYEQYF. The CDR3 nucleotides read TGCGCCAGCAGCTCGGACAGACGGGGCTACGAGCAGTACTTC. This sequence joins TRBV5-1 and TRBJ2-7; D is perhaps TRBD1 (6 bases). Germline V gene lookup returns CDR1 SGHRS and CDR2 YFSETQ. Trimming took off 3 bases at V and 3 bases at J, with 13 bases between the two ends. This CDR3 has 14 amino acids.